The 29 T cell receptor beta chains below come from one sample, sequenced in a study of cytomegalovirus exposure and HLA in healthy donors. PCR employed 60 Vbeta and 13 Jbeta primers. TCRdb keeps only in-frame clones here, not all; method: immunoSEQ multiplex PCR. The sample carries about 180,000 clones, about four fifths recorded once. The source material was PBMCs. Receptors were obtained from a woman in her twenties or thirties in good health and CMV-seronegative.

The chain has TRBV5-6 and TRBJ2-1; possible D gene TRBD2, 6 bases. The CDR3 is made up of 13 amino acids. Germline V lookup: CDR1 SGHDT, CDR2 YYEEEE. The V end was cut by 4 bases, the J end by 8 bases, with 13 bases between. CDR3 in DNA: TGTGCCAGCAGCACTAGACCGGGAGATGAGCAGTTCTTC. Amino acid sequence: CASSTRPGDEQFF.

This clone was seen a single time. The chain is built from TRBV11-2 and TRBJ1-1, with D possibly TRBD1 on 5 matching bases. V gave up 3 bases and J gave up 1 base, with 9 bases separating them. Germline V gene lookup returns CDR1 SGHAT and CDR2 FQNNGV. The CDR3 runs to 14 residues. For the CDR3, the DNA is TGTGCCAGCAGCTTTAGAGACAGGAACACTGAAGCTTTCTTT. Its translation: CASSFRDRNTEAFF.

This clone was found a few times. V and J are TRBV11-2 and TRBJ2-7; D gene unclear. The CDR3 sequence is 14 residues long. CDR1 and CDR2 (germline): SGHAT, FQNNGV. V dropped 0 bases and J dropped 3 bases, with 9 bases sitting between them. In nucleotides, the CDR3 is TGTGCCAGCAGCTTAGAGAACCCGGGCTACGAGCAGTACTTC. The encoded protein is CASSLENPGYEQYF.

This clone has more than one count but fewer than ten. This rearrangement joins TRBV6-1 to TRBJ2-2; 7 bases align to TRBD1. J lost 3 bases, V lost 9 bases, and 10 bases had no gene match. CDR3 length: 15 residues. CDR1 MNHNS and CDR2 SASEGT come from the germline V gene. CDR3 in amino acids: CASSPGQPHTGELFF. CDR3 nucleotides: TGTGCCAGTTCCCCGGGACAGCCCCACACCGGGGAGCTGTTTTTT.

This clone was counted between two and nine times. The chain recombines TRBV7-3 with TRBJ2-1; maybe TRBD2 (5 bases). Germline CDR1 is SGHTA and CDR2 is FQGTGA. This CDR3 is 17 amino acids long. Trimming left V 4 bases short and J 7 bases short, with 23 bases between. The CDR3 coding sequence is TGTGCCAGCAGCTCCCATGTCAGTGACCCCGGGGTGAATGAGCAGTTCTTC. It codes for CASSSHVSDPGVNEQFF.

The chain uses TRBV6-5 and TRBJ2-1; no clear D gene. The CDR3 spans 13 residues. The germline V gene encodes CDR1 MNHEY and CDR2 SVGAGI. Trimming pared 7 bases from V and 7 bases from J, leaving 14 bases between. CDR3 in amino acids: CASTPSHRNEQFF. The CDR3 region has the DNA TGTGCCAGCACTCCTTCCCACCGGAATGAGCAGTTCTTC.

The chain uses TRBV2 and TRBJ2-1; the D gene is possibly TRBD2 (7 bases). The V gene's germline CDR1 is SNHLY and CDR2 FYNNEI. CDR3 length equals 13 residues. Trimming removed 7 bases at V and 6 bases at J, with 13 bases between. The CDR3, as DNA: TGTGCCAGCACTCGGGGGGCACTCAATGAGCAGTTCTTC. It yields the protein CASTRGALNEQFF.

DNA of the CDR3: TGTGCCAGTAGTATAGGGGGCGCGCGTAATCAGCCCCAGCATTTT. Its translation: CASSIGGARNQPQHF. The chain is built from TRBV19 and TRBJ1-5, with D possibly matching TRBD1 (5 bases). CDR1 is LNHDA and CDR2 is SQIVND in the germline V gene (reference sequence). The CDR3 length is 15 residues. The ends were cut back, 1 base at V and 4 bases at J, with 11 bases in the middle.

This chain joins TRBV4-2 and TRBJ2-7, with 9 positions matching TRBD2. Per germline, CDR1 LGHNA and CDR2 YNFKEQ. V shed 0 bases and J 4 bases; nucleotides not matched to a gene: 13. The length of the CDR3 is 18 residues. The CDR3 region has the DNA TGTGCCAGCAGCCAAGAAGAGCAAGGCCTAGCGGGGATTTACGAGCAGTACTTC. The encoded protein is CASSQEEQGLAGIYEQYF.

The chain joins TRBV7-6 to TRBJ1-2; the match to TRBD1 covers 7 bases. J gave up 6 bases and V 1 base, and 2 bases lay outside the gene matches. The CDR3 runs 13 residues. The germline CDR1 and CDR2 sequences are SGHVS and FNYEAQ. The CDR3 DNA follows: TGTGCCAGCAGCTTAGAAACAGGGGATGGCTACACCTTC. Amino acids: CASSLETGDGYTF.

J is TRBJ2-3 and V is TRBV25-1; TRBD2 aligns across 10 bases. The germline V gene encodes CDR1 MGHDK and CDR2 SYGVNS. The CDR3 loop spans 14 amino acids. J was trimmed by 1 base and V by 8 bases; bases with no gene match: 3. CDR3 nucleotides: TGTGCCAGCCGGACTAGCGGACGCACAGATACGCAGTATTTT. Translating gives CASRTSGRTDTQYF.

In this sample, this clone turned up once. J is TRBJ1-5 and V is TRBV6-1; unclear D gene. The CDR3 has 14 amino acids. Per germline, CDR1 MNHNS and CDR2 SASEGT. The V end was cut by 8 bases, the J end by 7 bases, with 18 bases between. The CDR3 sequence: CASSDGGRNQPQHF. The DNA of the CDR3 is TGTGCCAGCTCCGACGGAGGGAGGAACCAGCCCCAGCATTTT.

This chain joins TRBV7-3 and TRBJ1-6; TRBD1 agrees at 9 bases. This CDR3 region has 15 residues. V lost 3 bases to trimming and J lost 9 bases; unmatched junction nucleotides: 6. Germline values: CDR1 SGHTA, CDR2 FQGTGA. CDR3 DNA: TGTGCCAGCAGCTTCGGACAGGGGACCGGTTCACCCCTCCACTTT. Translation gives CASSFGQGTGSPLHF.

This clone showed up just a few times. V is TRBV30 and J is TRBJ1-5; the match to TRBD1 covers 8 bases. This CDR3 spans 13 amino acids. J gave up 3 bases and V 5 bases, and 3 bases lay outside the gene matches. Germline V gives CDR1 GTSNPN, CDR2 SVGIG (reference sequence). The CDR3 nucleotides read TGTGCCTGGGGACAGGGCCCCAATCAGCCCCAGCATTTT. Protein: CAWGQGPNQPQHF.

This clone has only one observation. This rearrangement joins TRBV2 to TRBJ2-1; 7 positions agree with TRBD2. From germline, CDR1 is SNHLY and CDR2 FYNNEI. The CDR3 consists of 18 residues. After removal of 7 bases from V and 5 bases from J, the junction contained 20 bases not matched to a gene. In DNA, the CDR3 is TGTGCCAGCACTGATCGGTCCTTTTCCGGGACTAAACACAATGAGCAGTTCTTC. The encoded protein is CASTDRSFSGTKHNEQFF. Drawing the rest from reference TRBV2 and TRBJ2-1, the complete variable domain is EPEVTQTPSHQVTQMGQEVILRCVPISNHLYFYWYRQILGQKVEFLVSFYNNEISEKSEIFDDQFSVERPDGSNFTLKIRSTKLEDSAMYFCASTDRSFSGTKHNEQFFGPGTRLTVL.

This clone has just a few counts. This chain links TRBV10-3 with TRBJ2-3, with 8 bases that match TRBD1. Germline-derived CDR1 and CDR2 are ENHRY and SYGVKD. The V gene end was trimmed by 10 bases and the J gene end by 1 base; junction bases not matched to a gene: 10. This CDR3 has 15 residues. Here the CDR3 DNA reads TGTGCCACACACAACACGGGACAGGGCACAGATACGCAGTATTTT. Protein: CATHNTGQGTDTQYF.

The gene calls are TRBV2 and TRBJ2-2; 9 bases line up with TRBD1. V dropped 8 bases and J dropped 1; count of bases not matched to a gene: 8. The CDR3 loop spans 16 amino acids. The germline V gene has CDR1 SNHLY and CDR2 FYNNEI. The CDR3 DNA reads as TGTGCCAGCGGGGACAGGGATTTCGTGAACACCGGGGAGCTGTTTTTT. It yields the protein CASGDRDFVNTGELFF.

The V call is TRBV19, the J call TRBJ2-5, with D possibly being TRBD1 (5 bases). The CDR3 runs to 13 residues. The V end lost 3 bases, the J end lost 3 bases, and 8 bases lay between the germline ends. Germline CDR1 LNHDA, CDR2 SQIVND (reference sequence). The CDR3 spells CASSMSREETQYF. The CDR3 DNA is TGTGCCAGTAGTATGTCCAGGGAAGAGACCCAGTACTTC. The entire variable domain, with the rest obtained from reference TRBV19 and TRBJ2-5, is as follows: DGGITQSPKYLFRKEGQNVTLSCEQNLNHDAMYWYRQDPGQGLRLIYYSQIVNDFQKGDIAEGYSVSREKKESFPLTVTSAQKNPTAFYLCASSMSREETQYFGPGTRLLVL.

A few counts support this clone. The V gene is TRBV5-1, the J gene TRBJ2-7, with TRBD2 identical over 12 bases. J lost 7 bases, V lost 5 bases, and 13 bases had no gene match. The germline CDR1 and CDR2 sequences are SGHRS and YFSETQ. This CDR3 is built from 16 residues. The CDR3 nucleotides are TGCGCCAGCAGGTTGTTGGCTAGCGGGGGGGCGGGTGAGCAGTACTTC. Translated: CASRLLASGGAGEQYF.

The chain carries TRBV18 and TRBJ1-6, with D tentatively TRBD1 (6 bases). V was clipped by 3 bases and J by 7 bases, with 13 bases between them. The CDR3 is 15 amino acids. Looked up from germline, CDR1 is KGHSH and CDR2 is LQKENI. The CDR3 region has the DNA TGTGCCAGCTCACCTGGGAACAGGGTAAATTCACCCCTCCACTTT. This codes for CASSPGNRVNSPLHF.

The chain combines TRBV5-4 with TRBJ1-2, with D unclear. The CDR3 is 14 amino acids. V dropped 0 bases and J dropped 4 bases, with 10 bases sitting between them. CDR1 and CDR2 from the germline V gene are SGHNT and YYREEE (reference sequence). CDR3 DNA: TGTGCCAGCAGCTTGGATACGGCAGGCTATGGCTACACCTTC. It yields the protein CASSLDTAGYGYTF.

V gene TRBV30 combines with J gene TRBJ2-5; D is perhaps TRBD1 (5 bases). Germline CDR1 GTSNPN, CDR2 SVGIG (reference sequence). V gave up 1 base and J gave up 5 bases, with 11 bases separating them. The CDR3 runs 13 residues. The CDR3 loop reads CAWSGGLGETQYF. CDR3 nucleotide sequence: TGTGCCTGGAGTGGGGGCTTGGGCGAGACCCAGTACTTC.

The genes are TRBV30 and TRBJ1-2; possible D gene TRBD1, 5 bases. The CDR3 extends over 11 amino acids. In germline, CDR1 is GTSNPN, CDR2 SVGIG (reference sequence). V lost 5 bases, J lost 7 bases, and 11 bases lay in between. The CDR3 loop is CAWGGGVGYTF. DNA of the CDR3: TGTGCCTGGGGCGGGGGAGTTGGCTACACCTTC.

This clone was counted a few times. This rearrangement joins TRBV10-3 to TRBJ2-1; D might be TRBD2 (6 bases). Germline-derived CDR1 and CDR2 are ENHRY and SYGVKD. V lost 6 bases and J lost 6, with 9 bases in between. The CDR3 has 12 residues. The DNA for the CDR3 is TGTGCCATCAGGATGGGGGGCAATGAGCAGTTCTTC. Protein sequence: CAIRMGGNEQFF.

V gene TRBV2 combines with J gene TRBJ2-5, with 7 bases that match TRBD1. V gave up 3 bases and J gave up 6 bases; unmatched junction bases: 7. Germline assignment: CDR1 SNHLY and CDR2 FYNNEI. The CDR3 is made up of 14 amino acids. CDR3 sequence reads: CASSEATGAKTQYF. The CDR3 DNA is TGTGCCAGCAGTGAGGCCACAGGGGCCAAGACCCAGTACTTC.

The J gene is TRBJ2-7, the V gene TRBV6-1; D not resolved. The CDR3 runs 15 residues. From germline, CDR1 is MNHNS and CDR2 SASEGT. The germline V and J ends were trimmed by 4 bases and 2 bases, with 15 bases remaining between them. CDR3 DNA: TGTGCCAGCAGTGTAACAGCAGTAAAAACCTACGAGCAGTACTTC. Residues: CASSVTAVKTYEQYF.

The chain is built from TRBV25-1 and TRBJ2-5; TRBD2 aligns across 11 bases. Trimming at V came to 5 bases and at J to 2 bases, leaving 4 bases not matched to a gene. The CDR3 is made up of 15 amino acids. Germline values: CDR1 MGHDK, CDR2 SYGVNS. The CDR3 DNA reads TGTGCCAGCAGTATGACTAGCGGGACACAAGAGACCCAGTACTTC. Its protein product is CASSMTSGTQETQYF.

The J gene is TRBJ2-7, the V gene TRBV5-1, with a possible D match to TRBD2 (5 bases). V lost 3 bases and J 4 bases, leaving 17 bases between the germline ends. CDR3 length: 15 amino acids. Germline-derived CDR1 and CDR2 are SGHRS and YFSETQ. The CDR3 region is CASSSRRAWDYEQYF. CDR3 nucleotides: TGCGCCAGCAGCTCCCGGCGGGCATGGGATTACGAGCAGTACTTC.

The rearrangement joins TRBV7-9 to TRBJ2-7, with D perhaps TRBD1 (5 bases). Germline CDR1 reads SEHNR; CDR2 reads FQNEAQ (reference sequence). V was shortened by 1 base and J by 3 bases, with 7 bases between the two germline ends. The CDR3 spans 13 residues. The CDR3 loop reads CASSLVTGYEQYF. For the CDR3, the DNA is TGTGCCAGCAGCTTAGTCACAGGCTACGAGCAGTACTTC.